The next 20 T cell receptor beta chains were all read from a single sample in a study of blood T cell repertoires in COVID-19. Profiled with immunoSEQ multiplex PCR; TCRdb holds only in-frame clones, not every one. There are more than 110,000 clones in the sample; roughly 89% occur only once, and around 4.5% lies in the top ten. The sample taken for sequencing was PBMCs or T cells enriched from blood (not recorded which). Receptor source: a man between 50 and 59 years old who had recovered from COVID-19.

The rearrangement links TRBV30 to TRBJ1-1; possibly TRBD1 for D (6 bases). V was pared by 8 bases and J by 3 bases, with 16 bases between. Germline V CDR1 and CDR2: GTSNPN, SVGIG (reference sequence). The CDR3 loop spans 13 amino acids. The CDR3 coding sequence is TGTGCCCTGGATTCCAGGGGTCACACTGAAGCTTTCTTT. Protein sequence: CALDSRGHTEAFF. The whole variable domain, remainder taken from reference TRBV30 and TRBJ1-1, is SQTIHQWPATLVQPVGSPLSLECTVEGTSNPNLYWYRQAAGRGLQLLFYSVGIGQISSEVPQNLSASRPQDRQFILSSKKLLLSDSGFYLCALDSRGHTEAFFGQGTRLTVV.

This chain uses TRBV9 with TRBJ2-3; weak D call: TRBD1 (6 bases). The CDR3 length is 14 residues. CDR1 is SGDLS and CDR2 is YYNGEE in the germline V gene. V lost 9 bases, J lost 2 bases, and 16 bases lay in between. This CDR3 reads CATRTVHNTDTQYF. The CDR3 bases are TGTGCCACTCGGACAGTCCACAACACAGATACGCAGTATTTT.

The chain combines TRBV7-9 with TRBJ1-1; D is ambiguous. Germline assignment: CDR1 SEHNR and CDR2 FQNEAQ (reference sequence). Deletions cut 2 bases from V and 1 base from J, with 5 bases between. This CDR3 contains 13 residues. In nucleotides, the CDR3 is TGTGCCAGCAGCTTACACGGGAACACTGAAGCTTTCTTT. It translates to CASSLHGNTEAFF.

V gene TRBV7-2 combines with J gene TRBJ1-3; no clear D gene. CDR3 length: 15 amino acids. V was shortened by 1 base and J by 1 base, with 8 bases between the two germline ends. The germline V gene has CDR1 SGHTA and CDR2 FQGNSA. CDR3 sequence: CASSLGTVSGNTIYF. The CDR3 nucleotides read TGTGCCAGCAGCTTAGGCACAGTATCTGGAAACACCATATATTTT.

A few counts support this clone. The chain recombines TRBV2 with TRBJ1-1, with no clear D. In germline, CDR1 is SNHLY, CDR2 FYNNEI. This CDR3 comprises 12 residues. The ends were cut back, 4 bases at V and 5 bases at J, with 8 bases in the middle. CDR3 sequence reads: CASSGPGTEAFF. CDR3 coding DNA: TGTGCCAGCAGTGGCCCGGGAACTGAAGCTTTCTTT.

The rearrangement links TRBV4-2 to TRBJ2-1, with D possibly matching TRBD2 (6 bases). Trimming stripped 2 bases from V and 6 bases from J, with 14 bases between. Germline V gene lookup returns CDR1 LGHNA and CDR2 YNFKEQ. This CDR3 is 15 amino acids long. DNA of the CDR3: TGTGCCAGCAGCCAATTTTTTGAACTAGCCAATGAGCAGTTCTTC. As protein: CASSQFFELANEQFF.

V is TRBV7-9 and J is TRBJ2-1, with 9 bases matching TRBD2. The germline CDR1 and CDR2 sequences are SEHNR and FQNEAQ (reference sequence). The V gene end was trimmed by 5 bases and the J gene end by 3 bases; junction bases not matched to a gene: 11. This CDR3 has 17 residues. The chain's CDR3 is CASSPGRLAGSYNEQFF. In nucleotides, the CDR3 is TGTGCCAGCAGCCCAGGTCGGCTAGCGGGGAGCTACAATGAGCAGTTCTTC.

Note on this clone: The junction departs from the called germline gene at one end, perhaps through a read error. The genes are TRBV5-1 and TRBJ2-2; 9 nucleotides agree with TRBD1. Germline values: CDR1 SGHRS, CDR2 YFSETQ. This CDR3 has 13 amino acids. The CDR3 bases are TGCGCCAGCAGCTTGGCGGGGGACAGGGACCTGTTTTTT. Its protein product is CASSLAGDRDLFF.

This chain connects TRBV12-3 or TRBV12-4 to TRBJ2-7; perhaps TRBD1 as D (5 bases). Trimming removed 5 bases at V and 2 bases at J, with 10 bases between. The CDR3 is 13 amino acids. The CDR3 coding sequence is TGTGCCAGCAGTACCGACAGTCCCTACGAGCAGTACTTC. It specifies CASSTDSPYEQYF.

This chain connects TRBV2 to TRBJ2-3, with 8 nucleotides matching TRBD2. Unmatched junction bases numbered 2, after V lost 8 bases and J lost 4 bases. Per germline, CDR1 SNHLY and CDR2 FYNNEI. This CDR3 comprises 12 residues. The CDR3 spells CASRAGADTQYF. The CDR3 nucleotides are TGTGCCAGCCGAGCGGGGGCAGATACGCAGTATTTT.

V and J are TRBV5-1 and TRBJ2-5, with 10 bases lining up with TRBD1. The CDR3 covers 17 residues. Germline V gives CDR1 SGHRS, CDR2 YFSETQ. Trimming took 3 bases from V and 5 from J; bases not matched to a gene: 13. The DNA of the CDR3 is TGCGCCAGCAGCTCCGATCTCCCGGGACAGGGGTACGAGACCCAGTACTTC. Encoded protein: CASSSDLPGQGYETQYF.

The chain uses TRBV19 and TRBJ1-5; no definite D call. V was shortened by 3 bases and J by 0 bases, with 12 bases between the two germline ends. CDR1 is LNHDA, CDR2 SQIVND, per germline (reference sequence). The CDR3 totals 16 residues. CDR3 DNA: TGTGCCAGTAGTATCTTTCCGGTCCTTAGCAATCAGCCCCAGCATTTT. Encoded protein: CASSIFPVLSNQPQHF.

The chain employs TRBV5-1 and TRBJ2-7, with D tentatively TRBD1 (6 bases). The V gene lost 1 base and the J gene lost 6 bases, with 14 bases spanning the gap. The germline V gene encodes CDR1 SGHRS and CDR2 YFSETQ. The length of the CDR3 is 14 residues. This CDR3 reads CASSLSTGSGEQYF. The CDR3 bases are TGCGCCAGCAGCTTGTCCACAGGGTCAGGCGAGCAGTACTTC.

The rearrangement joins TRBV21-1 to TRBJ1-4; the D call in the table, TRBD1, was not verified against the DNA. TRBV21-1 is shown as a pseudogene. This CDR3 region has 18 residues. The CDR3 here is CASSKDKNIQGAGEKLFF. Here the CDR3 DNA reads TGTGCCAGCAGCAAAGATAAGAACATACAGGGGGCTGGTGAAAAACTGTTTTTT.

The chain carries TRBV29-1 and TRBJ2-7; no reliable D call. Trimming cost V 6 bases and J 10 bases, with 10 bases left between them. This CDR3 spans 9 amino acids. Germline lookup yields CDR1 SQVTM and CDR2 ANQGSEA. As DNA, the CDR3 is TGCAGCGTCGCGAGGCGACAGTACTTC. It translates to CSVARRQYF.

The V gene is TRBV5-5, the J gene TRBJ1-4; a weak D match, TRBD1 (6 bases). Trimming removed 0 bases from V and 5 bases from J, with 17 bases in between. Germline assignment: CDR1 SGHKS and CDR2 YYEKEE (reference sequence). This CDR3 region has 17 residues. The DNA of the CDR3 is TGTGCCAGCAGCTTGGACCCTCTACAGGGACGGAATGAAAAACTGTTTTTT. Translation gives CASSLDPLQGRNEKLFF. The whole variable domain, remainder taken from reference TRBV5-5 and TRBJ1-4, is DAGVTQSPTHLIKTRGQQVTLRCSPISGHKSVSWYQQVLGQGPQFIFQYYEKEERGRGNFPDRFSARQFPNYSSELNVNALLLGDSALYLCASSLDPLQGRNEKLFFGSGTQLSVL.

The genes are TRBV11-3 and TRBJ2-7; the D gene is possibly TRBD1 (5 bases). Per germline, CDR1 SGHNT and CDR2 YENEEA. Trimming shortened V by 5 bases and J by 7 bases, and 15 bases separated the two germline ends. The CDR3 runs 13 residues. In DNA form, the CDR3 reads TGTGCCAGCAGCGCAACCAGGGTGGGGGAGCAGTACTTC. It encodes CASSATRVGEQYF.

The CDR3 sequence is CASAGQGNQPQHF. CDR3 in DNA: TGTGCCAGCGCAGGACAGGGCAATCAGCCCCAGCATTTT. The chain carries TRBV7-2 and TRBJ1-5; 7 bases agree with TRBD1. Germline trimming cut 8 bases from V and 2 bases from J; bases unmatched to any gene: 3. This CDR3 has 13 amino acids. CDR1 and CDR2 (germline): SGHTA, FQGNSA.

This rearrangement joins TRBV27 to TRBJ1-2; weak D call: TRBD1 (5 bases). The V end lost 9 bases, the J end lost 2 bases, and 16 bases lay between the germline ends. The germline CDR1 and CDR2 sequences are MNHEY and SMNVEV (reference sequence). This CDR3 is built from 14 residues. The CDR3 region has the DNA TGTGCCAGTAGGAATCCCGGGGGAAACTATGGCTACACCTTC. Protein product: CASRNPGGNYGYTF.

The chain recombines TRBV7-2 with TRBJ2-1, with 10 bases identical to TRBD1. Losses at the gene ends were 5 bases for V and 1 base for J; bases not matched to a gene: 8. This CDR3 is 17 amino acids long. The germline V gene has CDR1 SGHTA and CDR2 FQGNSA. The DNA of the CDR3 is TGTGCCAGCAGCCCACGACAGGGGGCACTATCCTACAATGAGCAGTTCTTC. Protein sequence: CASSPRQGALSYNEQFF.